These 21 T cell receptor beta chains share one sample of origin, sequenced in a study of T cell responses to AZD1222 COVID-19 vaccine. Profiled with immunoSEQ multiplex PCR; TCRdb holds only in-frame clones, not every one. The table shows 80,000 or so clones, with 92% occurring only once. The sample here was peripheral blood, taken 28 days after the second AZD1222 dose. Receptors originate from an adult who received the AZD1222 COVID-19 vaccine.

This clone was seen a handful of times. This chain connects TRBV9 to TRBJ2-1; TRBD1 is a possible D gene (7 bases). There are 15 residues in the CDR3. V gave up 4 bases and J gave up 0 bases, with 11 bases separating them. Per germline, CDR1 SGDLS and CDR2 YYNGEE. CDR3 amino acids: CASSPGGSSYNEQFF. CDR3 DNA sequence: TGTGCCAGCAGCCCAGGGGGGAGCTCCTACAATGAGCAGTTCTTC.

The rearrangement links TRBV5-1 to TRBJ2-2; possibly TRBD1 or TRBD2 for D (5 bases each). The germline gives CDR1 SGHRS, CDR2 YFSETQ. The CDR3 consists of 15 residues. The V end was cut by 3 bases, the J end by 4 bases, with 13 bases between. The CDR3 DNA sequence: TGCGCCAGCAGCTCGCCGGGACGGATCACCGGGGAGCTGTTTTTT. It translates to CASSSPGRITGELFF.

V and J are TRBV5-1 and TRBJ2-3; unclear D gene. Trimming took 0 bases from V and 0 from J, leaving 8 bases between them. Germline-derived CDR1 and CDR2 are SGHRS and YFSETQ. This CDR3 has 15 residues. The CDR3 DNA sequence: TGCGCCAGCAGCTTGGCCCAGTTAAGCACAGATACGCAGTATTTT. Translated: CASSLAQLSTDTQYF. Full variable domain (missing parts from reference TRBV5-1 and TRBJ2-3): KAGVTQTPRYLIKTRGQQVTLSCSPISGHRSVSWYQQTPGQGLQFLFEYFSETQRNKGNFPGRFSGRQFSNSRSEMNVSTLELGDSALYLCASSLAQLSTDTQYFGPGTRLTVL.

The chain uses TRBV19 and TRBJ1-2; tentatively, D is TRBD1 (5 bases). The CDR3 length is 15 residues. Deletions cut 7 bases from V and 2 bases from J, with 17 bases between. Looked up from germline, CDR1 is LNHDA and CDR2 is SQIVND (reference sequence). The CDR3 DNA reads as TGTGCCAGTAACCCTGGTCGAGACAGAAACTATGGCTACACCTTC. This codes for CASNPGRDRNYGYTF.

The V call is TRBV9, the J call TRBJ2-1; 11 bases align to TRBD1. The CDR3 has 16 residues. The J segment lost 7 bases and the V segment lost 3 bases, leaving 9 bases of the junction unmatched. From germline, CDR1 is SGDLS and CDR2 YYNGEE. As DNA, the CDR3 is TGTGCCAGCAGCGGGACCGGGACAGGGGGTATGAATGAGCAGTTCTTC. Protein sequence: CASSGTGTGGMNEQFF.

The genes are TRBV5-1 and TRBJ1-4, with D perhaps matching TRBD1 (5 bases). The V gene lost 0 bases and the J gene lost 5 bases, with 17 bases spanning the gap. This CDR3 comprises 17 residues. Germline CDR1 SGHRS, CDR2 YFSETQ. CDR3: CASSLGLGVRQNEKLFF. The CDR3 nucleotides are TGCGCCAGCAGCTTGGGTTTGGGGGTTCGGCAAAATGAAAAACTGTTTTTT.

The V gene is TRBV6-6, the J gene TRBJ2-5; 11 positions match TRBD1. The V segment lost 6 bases and the J segment 5 bases; nucleotides outside the gene matches: 8. The CDR3 spans 15 residues. Germline loops: CDR1 MNHNY, CDR2 SVGAGI (reference sequence). CDR3 amino acids: CASSATGQGGETQYF. In DNA form, the CDR3 reads TGTGCCAGCAGCGCCACGGGACAGGGGGGCGAGACCCAGTACTTC.

This chain uses TRBV29-1 with TRBJ1-2; tentative D call: TRBD1 (6 bases). Trimming took 7 bases from V and 8 from J, leaving 17 bases between them. Germline CDR1 SQVTM, CDR2 ANQGSEA. The CDR3 covers 12 residues. The CDR3 is CSAGRGSGGYTF. In DNA form, the CDR3 reads TGCAGCGCCGGTAGGGGGTCCGGCGGCTACACCTTC.

The chain carries TRBV5-4 and TRBJ2-4; D is ambiguous. The CDR3 runs to 15 residues. Germline V CDR1 and CDR2: SGHNT, YYREEE (reference sequence). Trimming shortened V by 1 base and J by 1 base, and 9 bases separated the two germline ends. The chain's CDR3 is CASSLLNGAKNIQYF. In nucleotides, the CDR3 is TGTGCCAGCAGCTTGTTAAACGGCGCCAAAAACATTCAGTACTTC.

J is TRBJ2-3 and V is TRBV7-2; 7 bases fit TRBD2. V was pared by 1 base and J by 5 bases, with 6 bases of the junction left unmatched. The CDR3 extends over 15 amino acids. CDR1 SGHTA and CDR2 FQGNSA come from the germline V gene. CDR3 sequence (DNA): TGTGCCAGCAGCTTAGAATGGCGGGAGCTAGATACGCAGTATTTT. Protein product: CASSLEWRELDTQYF.

This clone was found once. This rearrangement joins TRBV29-1 to TRBJ2-5, with a tentative D call TRBD2 (5 bases). Looked up from germline, CDR1 is SQVTM and CDR2 is ANQGSEA. The CDR3 length is 18 residues. The ends were cut back, 4 bases at V and 0 bases at J, with 24 bases in the middle. CDR3 coding DNA: TGCAGCGTTGTAGGACCCCCCTCCGTCGGGATGTACCAAGAGACCCAGTACTTC. Translating gives CSVVGPPSVGMYQETQYF.

The rearrangement uses TRBV7-8 and TRBJ2-5; a weak D match, TRBD1 (6 bases). The CDR3 consists of 14 residues. Germline CDR1 SGHVS, CDR2 FQNEAQ. V lost 5 bases and J 5 bases, leaving 15 bases between the germline ends. The CDR3 nucleotides read TGTGCCAGCAGCCGCACAGGGTGGCCGGAGACCCAGTACTTC. The encoded protein is CASSRTGWPETQYF. Full variable domain (remainder filled in from reference TRBV7-8 and TRBJ2-5): GAGVSQSPRYKVAKRGQDVALRCDPISGHVSLFWYQQALGQGPEFLTYFQNEAQLDKSGLPSDRFFAERPEGSVSTLKIQRTQQEDSAVYLCASSRTGWPETQYFGPGTRLLVL.

For this clone: The identical CDR3 is also encoded by other nucleotide sequences in the sample. This rearrangement joins TRBV29-1 to TRBJ2-1; D is unresolved. The germline V gene encodes CDR1 SQVTM and CDR2 ANQGSEA. The CDR3 consists of 12 residues. The V and J ends lost 4 bases and 5 bases respectively, with 9 bases between them. The CDR3 is CSVASVHNEQFF. In DNA form, the CDR3 reads TGCAGCGTTGCATCGGTTCACAATGAGCAGTTCTTC.

This chain uses TRBV7-9 with TRBJ2-3; D remains unclear. Trimming cost V 1 base and J 0 bases, with 8 bases left between them. This CDR3 is built from 15 residues. The V gene's germline CDR1 is SEHNR and CDR2 FQNEAQ (reference sequence). Written as DNA, the CDR3 is TGTGCCAGCAGCTTAGAAGCGTCTAGCACAGATACGCAGTATTTT. It yields the protein CASSLEASSTDTQYF.

In DNA, the CDR3 is TGCGCCAGCAGCTTGAACACAGATACGCAGTATTTT. This codes for CASSLNTDTQYF. This chain links TRBV5-1 with TRBJ2-3; D call uncertain. V lost 1 base, J lost 2 bases, and 2 bases lay in between. CDR1 is SGHRS, CDR2 YFSETQ, per germline. CDR3 length: 12 residues.

The chain employs TRBV18 and TRBJ1-5; perhaps TRBD1 as D (6 bases). The germline V and J ends were trimmed by 3 bases and 0 bases, with 12 bases remaining between them. The CDR3 contains 16 residues. The germline CDR1 and CDR2 sequences are KGHSH and LQKENI. The CDR3 spells CASSPGQPYSNQPQHF. CDR3 DNA sequence: TGTGCCAGCTCACCCGGACAGCCGTATAGCAATCAGCCCCAGCATTTT.

The chain recombines TRBV4-1 with TRBJ2-7; no firm D call. Germline V CDR1 and CDR2: MGHRA, YSYEKL. The CDR3 runs to 13 residues. Trimming shortened V by 4 bases and J by 3 bases, and 10 bases separated the two germline ends. CDR3 sequence: CASSRVGIYEQYF. The CDR3 DNA reads as TGCGCCAGCAGCCGAGTTGGGATCTACGAGCAGTACTTC.

This sequence joins TRBV9 and TRBJ1-1; D unclear. The V and J ends lost 3 bases and 3 bases respectively, with 9 bases between them. CDR1 is SGDLS and CDR2 is YYNGEE in the germline V gene. The CDR3 covers 13 residues. CDR3 sequence (DNA): TGTGCCAGCAGCGCTAACCTAGACACTGAAGCTTTCTTT. This encodes CASSANLDTEAFF.

This clone is a singleton in its sample. The chain joins TRBV10-1 to TRBJ2-2, with unresolved D. Germline V gives CDR1 WNHNN, CDR2 SYGVQD (reference sequence). Trimming took 3 bases from V and 6 from J, leaving 5 bases between them. This CDR3 is 12 amino acids long. The DNA for the CDR3 is TGCGCCAGCAGTGATGGGGCCGGGGAGCTGTTTTTT. Amino acids: CASSDGAGELFF.

The gene calls are TRBV19 and TRBJ1-3; no clear D gene. Trimming removed 5 bases at V and 3 bases at J, with 8 bases between. Germline CDR1 reads LNHDA; CDR2 reads SQIVND (reference sequence). The CDR3 length is 13 residues. The CDR3, as DNA: TGTGCCAGTAGTTCCGGGGTTGGAAACACCATATATTTT. Translation: CASSSGVGNTIYF.

The chain recombines TRBV6-5 with TRBJ1-4; TRBD1 might be the D (6 bases). The CDR3 covers 13 residues. Germline V gene lookup returns CDR1 MNHEY and CDR2 SVGAGI. V lost 5 bases and J 14 bases, leaving 18 bases between the germline ends. The CDR3 loop reads CASSPRQVLSLFF. In DNA, the CDR3 is TGTGCCAGCAGTCCCAGACAGGTACTTAGCCTGTTTTTT.